This TCR beta chain was obtained from a study of shared clonotypes between healthy human individuals. This table comes from immunoSEQ multiplex PCR, and its TCRdb copy is limited to in-frame clones, with some not included. Altogether 1.4 million or so clones are present, approximately 98.5% being singletons, with the ten largest covering about 0.35%. Material: naive CD4+ T cells sorted from blood. The subset was: CD45RA+ positively selected. The source of this sequence is a man aged 30-40 years in good health.

The CDR3, as DNA: TGTGCCAGCAGCCCGCTAGGGACAGGGGACGAGCAGTACTTC. Its protein is CASSPLGTGDEQYF. The chain is built from TRBV7-2 and TRBJ2-7; 10 bases are shared with TRBD1. J gave up 5 bases and V 5 bases, and 6 bases lay outside the gene matches. The CDR3 covers 14 residues. The germline V gene encodes CDR1 SGHTA and CDR2 FQGNSA.